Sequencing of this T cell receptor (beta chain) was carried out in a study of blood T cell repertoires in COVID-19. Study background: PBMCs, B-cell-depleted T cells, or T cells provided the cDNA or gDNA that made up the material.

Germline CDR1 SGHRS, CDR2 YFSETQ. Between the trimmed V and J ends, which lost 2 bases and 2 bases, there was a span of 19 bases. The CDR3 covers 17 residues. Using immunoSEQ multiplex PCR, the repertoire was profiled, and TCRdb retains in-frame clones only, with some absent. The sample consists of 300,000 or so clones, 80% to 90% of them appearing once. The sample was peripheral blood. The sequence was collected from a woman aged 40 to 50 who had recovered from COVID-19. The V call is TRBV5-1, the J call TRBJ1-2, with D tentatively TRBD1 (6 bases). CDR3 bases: TGCGCCAGCAGCTTACAGGGAAAGCCTAAAAGGAACTATGGCTACACCTTC. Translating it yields CASSLQGKPKRNYGYTF. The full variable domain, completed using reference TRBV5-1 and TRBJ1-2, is KAGVTQTPRYLIKTRGQQVTLSCSPISGHRSVSWYQQTPGQGLQFLFEYFSETQRNKGNFPGRFSGRQFSNSRSEMNVSTLELGDSALYLCASSLQGKPKRNYGYTFGSGTRLTVV.